Listed here are 32 T cell receptor beta chains from one sample, sequenced in a study of PD-L1 blockade in urothelial cancer. Data came from immunoSEQ multiplex PCR; TCRdb stores just in-frame clones and leaves some out. The sample has tens of thousands of clones, roughly 89% seen once. The time point was: pretreatment peripheral blood. The sequenced sample was PBMCs, obtained around atezolizumab (anti-PD-L1) treatment. The receptors come from a man aged 55 to 70 with urothelial cancer.

The genes are TRBV7-9 and TRBJ1-1; TRBD1 matches at 7 bases. In germline, CDR1 is SEHNR, CDR2 FQNEAQ (reference sequence). After removal of 5 bases from V and 6 bases from J, the junction contained 12 bases not matched to a gene. The CDR3 contains 15 residues. CDR3 DNA: TGTGCCAGCAGCCCCGGCGGGGCAGGGGGGCCTGAAGCTTTCTTT. It encodes CASSPGGAGGPEAFF. Complete variable domain (other parts from reference TRBV7-9 and TRBJ1-1): DTGVSQNPRHKITKRGQNVTFRCDPISEHNRLYWYRQTLGQGPEFLTYFQNEAQLEKSRLLSDRFSAERPKGSFSTLEIQRTEQGDSAMYLCASSPGGAGGPEAFFGQGTRLTVV.

CDR3 coding DNA: TGTGCCAGCAGTCCGGACAGGAGCAACTATGGCTACACCTTC. It codes for CASSPDRSNYGYTF. The rearrangement joins TRBV6-5 to TRBJ1-2; 7 bases are a match to TRBD1. Unmatched junction bases numbered 5, after V lost 5 bases and J lost 2 bases. Germline values: CDR1 MNHEY, CDR2 SVGAGI. The CDR3 spans 14 residues.

The chain joins TRBV5-4 to TRBJ1-2; possibly TRBD1 for D (5 bases). The ends were cut back, 4 bases at V and 1 base at J, with 17 bases in the middle. Germline loops: CDR1 SGHNT, CDR2 YYREEE (reference sequence). The CDR3 length is 16 residues. CDR3 DNA sequence: TGTGCCAGCAGCCGACCGGACACACGCCTTAACTATGGCTACACCTTC. Amino acids: CASSRPDTRLNYGYTF.

The rearrangement joins TRBV30 to TRBJ1-5, with no clear D. The CDR3 spans 12 residues. V lost 5 bases, J lost 0 bases, and 5 bases lay in between. The germline CDR1 and CDR2 sequences are GTSNPN and SVGIG (reference sequence). The CDR3 region is CAWENSNQPQHF. DNA of the CDR3: TGTGCCTGGGAGAATAGCAATCAGCCCCAGCATTTT.

The chain links TRBV14 to TRBJ2-7, with 8 bases that match TRBD2. This CDR3 has 19 amino acids. V lost 4 bases to trimming and J lost 2 bases; unmatched junction nucleotides: 19. Germline V gene data show CDR1 as SGHDN and CDR2 as FVKESK. CDR3 nucleotides: TGTGCCAGCAGCCGTCGGACAGTGAAGGCTAGCGGGCTACCCTACGAGCAGTACTTC. The encoded protein is CASSRRTVKASGLPYEQYF.

This clone has more than one count but fewer than ten. The gene calls are TRBV19 and TRBJ2-7; D is perhaps TRBD1 (6 bases). Germline V lookup: CDR1 LNHDA, CDR2 SQIVND (reference sequence). The V and J ends lost 7 bases and 1 base respectively, with 11 bases between them. CDR3 size: 13 residues. The CDR3 sequence is CASKRTDSYEQYF. In DNA form, the CDR3 reads TGTGCCAGTAAAAGGACAGATTCCTACGAGCAGTACTTC.

In its sample, this clone was seen once. The V gene is TRBV6-5, the J gene TRBJ2-3; 9 bases are shared with TRBD2. The CDR3 has 16 amino acids. Losses at the gene ends were 0 bases for V and 4 bases for J; bases not matched to a gene: 5. Germline V lookup: CDR1 MNHEY, CDR2 SVGAGI. DNA of the CDR3: TGTGCCAGCAGTTACTCTGGCGGGGGGGCAGCAGATACGCAGTATTTT. Encoded protein: CASSYSGGGAADTQYF.

This chain uses TRBV4-2 with TRBJ2-7; 7 bases match TRBD1. The CDR3 length is 14 residues. J was trimmed by 3 bases and V by 5 bases; bases with no gene match: 7. Per germline, CDR1 LGHNA and CDR2 YNFKEQ. The CDR3 DNA reads TGTGCCAGCAGCAGCCGGGACAGCTACTACGAGCAGTACTTC. This gives the protein CASSSRDSYYEQYF.

The chain carries TRBV9 and TRBJ1-6, with 10 bases matching TRBD1. This CDR3 contains 16 residues. With V trimmed by 1 base and J by 8 bases, 6 bases remained unmatched. In germline, CDR1 is SGDLS, CDR2 YYNGEE. The CDR3 is CASSVSLGTGDSPLHF. The DNA for the CDR3 is TGTGCCAGCAGCGTATCTCTCGGGACAGGGGATTCACCCCTCCACTTT.

The gene calls are TRBV6-1 and TRBJ1-5; no firm D call. This CDR3 region has 14 residues. Deletions cut 4 bases from V and 5 bases from J, with 12 bases between. Germline CDR1 and CDR2: MNHNS and SASEGT. The CDR3: CASSAVSVYQPQHF. CDR3 bases: TGTGCCAGCAGTGCCGTATCAGTGTATCAGCCCCAGCATTTT.

The genes are TRBV29-1 and TRBJ2-7, with 7 bases that match TRBD1. CDR3 length equals 13 residues. V gave up 7 bases and J gave up 0 bases; unmatched junction bases: 6. CDR1 and CDR2 (germline): SQVTM, ANQGSEA. CDR3 sequence reads: CSATGILSYEQYF. CDR3 nucleotide sequence: TGCAGCGCGACAGGGATCCTCTCCTACGAGCAGTACTTC.

This rearrangement joins TRBV10-3 to TRBJ2-6; the match to TRBD1 covers 8 bases. Germline trimming cut 0 bases from V and 1 base from J; bases unmatched to any gene: 5. The CDR3 has 18 amino acids. Germline V CDR1 and CDR2: ENHRY, SYGVKD. In DNA, the CDR3 is TGTGCCATCAGTGAGTCAACGCAGGGGGCGTCTGGGGCCAACGTCCTGACTTTC. Translation: CAISESTQGASGANVLTF.

V gene TRBV5-6 combines with J gene TRBJ2-7, with 10 nucleotides matching TRBD2. Germline assignment: CDR1 SGHDT and CDR2 YYEEEE. With V trimmed by 2 bases and J by 5 bases, 7 bases remained unmatched. The CDR3 has 15 amino acids. This CDR3 reads CASSFPSGSPDEQYF. CDR3 coding DNA: TGTGCCAGCAGCTTCCCTAGCGGGAGCCCAGACGAGCAGTACTTC.

V gene TRBV6-4 combines with J gene TRBJ1-5, with a tentative D call TRBD1 (5 bases). Trimming left V 6 bases short and J 1 base short, with 10 bases between. Per germline, CDR1 MRHNA and CDR2 SNTAGT. This CDR3 region has 14 residues. The CDR3 DNA follows: TGTGCCAGCAGCAGGGACTTGAGCAATCAGCCCCAGCATTTT. Its translation: CASSRDLSNQPQHF.

The rearrangement links TRBV9 to TRBJ1-1, with 8 positions matching TRBD1. Germline-derived CDR1 and CDR2 are SGDLS and YYNGEE. The CDR3 is 15 amino acids. With V trimmed by 3 bases and J by 5 bases, 9 bases remained unmatched. CDR3 protein: CASSARQGKTTEAFF. The CDR3 DNA reads TGTGCCAGCAGCGCACGACAGGGGAAAACAACTGAAGCTTTCTTT.

The chain carries TRBV28 and TRBJ1-1; no firm D call. CDR1 MDHEN and CDR2 SYDVKM come from the germline V gene. The CDR3 has 14 residues. Deletions cut 1 base from V and 10 bases from J, with 16 bases between. CDR3 sequence (DNA): TGTGCCAGCAGTTTATACGGTCTGGTCTCGGGAGCTTTCTTT. As protein: CASSLYGLVSGAFF.

Of note for this clone: Distinct nucleotide sequences in the sample also encode this CDR3. The chain couples TRBV6-6 to TRBJ2-2, with 8 bases that match TRBD1. This CDR3 spans 16 amino acids. Germline CDR1 MNHNY, CDR2 SVGAGI (reference sequence). The junction had 5 bases not matched to a gene; V was cut back by 3 bases and J by 2 bases. In DNA, the CDR3 is TGTGCCAGCAGTTATCCCGGACAGGGCAACACCGGGGAGCTGTTTTTT. Translated: CASSYPGQGNTGELFF.

This clone was counted between two and nine times. The chain couples TRBV7-9 to TRBJ2-1, with a possible D match to TRBD2 (6 bases). Germline CDR1 reads SEHNR; CDR2 reads FQNEAQ (reference sequence). The CDR3 sequence is 13 residues long. V was clipped by 4 bases and J by 5 bases, with 9 bases between them. Here the CDR3 DNA reads TGTGCCAGCAGCTGGGGACTTGACAATGAGCAGTTCTTC. As protein: CASSWGLDNEQFF.

This clone was detected once. The rearrangement uses TRBV10-2 and TRBJ1-3; D may be TRBD1 (6 bases). The V gene's germline CDR1 is WSHSY and CDR2 SAAADI. CDR3 length equals 13 residues. The V end lost 6 bases, the J end lost 0 bases, and 6 bases lay between the germline ends. The CDR3: CASRGHSGNTIYF. The CDR3 region has the DNA TGCGCCAGCAGGGGACACTCTGGAAACACCATATATTTT.

This chain links TRBV5-4 with TRBJ2-7; tentatively, D is TRBD1 (6 bases). Per germline, CDR1 SGHNT and CDR2 YYREEE (reference sequence). The CDR3 totals 14 residues. V dropped 4 bases and J dropped 7 bases, with 18 bases sitting between them. CDR3 DNA: TGTGCCAGCAGCCCCGGGACACCACCCGGGGAGCAGTACTTC. Protein product: CASSPGTPPGEQYF.

The J gene is TRBJ2-7, the V gene TRBV5-4; no definite D call. Germline V gene sequence: CDR1 SGHNT, CDR2 YYREEE (reference sequence). The length of the CDR3 is 14 residues. V was cut by 0 bases and J by 7 bases, with 14 bases left in between. CDR3 protein: CASSLGPDSQEQYF. CDR3 nucleotide sequence: TGTGCCAGCAGCTTGGGACCAGATAGCCAGGAGCAGTACTTC. The full variable domain, with the rest looked up from reference TRBV5-4 and TRBJ2-7, is ETGVTQSPTHLIKTRGQQVTLRCSSQSGHNTVSWYQQALGQGPQFIFQYYREEENGRGNFPPRFSGLQFPNYSSELNVNALELDDSALYLCASSLGPDSQEQYFGPGTRLTVT.

This rearrangement joins TRBV15 to TRBJ2-1; TRBD1 might be the D (5 bases). Germline CDR1 and CDR2: LNHNV and YYDKDF (reference sequence). The CDR3 loop spans 16 amino acids. The V end was cut by 1 base, the J end by 3 bases, with 13 bases between. The CDR3 sequence: CATSRVGHPYYNEQFF. The CDR3 DNA sequence: TGTGCCACCAGCAGAGTAGGACACCCTTACTACAATGAGCAGTTCTTC.

The CDR3 DNA is TGTGCCAGCAGTTTAGCACAGGCCTCGTTCTATGGCTACACCTTC. This encodes CASSLAQASFYGYTF. This chain uses TRBV27 with TRBJ1-2; perhaps TRBD1 as D (5 bases). In germline, CDR1 is MNHEY, CDR2 SMNVEV (reference sequence). This CDR3 has 15 amino acids. V was trimmed by 2 bases and J by 4 bases, leaving 14 bases between them.

This clone was detected a few times. The J gene is TRBJ1-2, the V gene TRBV27; 8 positions agree with TRBD1. The CDR3 extends over 14 amino acids. With V trimmed by 3 bases and J by 8 bases, 8 bases remained unmatched. From germline, CDR1 is MNHEY and CDR2 SMNVEV (reference sequence). DNA of the CDR3: TGTGCCAGCAGTTTCTATCAGGGGGCGGGAGGCTACACCTTC. It translates to CASSFYQGAGGYTF.

The chain joins TRBV6-5 to TRBJ2-7, with 8 nucleotides matching TRBD1. The CDR3 spans 14 residues. Losses at the gene ends were 4 bases for V and 5 bases for J; bases not matched to a gene: 7. CDR1 MNHEY and CDR2 SVGAGI come from the germline V gene. The DNA of the CDR3 is TGTGCCAGCAGTTCCTACGACAGGGGCGACGAGCAGTACTTC. This codes for CASSSYDRGDEQYF.

The chain carries TRBV2 and TRBJ2-4; D unresolved. Germline CDR1 reads SNHLY; CDR2 reads FYNNEI. Trimming left V 6 bases short and J 0 bases short, with 12 bases between. The CDR3 has 15 amino acids. The CDR3 coding sequence is TGTGCCAGCAGGGCAACTACCCTAGCCAAAAACATTCAGTACTTC. Its protein product is CASRATTLAKNIQYF.

The chain recombines TRBV19 with TRBJ2-2; 7 bases fit TRBD1. The CDR3 loop spans 15 amino acids. CDR1 and CDR2 (germline): LNHDA, SQIVND (reference sequence). The V segment lost 3 bases and the J segment 5 bases; nucleotides outside the gene matches: 6. The CDR3, as DNA: TGTGCCAGTAGTATTATCGCGACAGGGACCGGGGAGCTGTTTTTT. It encodes CASSIIATGTGELFF.

The chain carries TRBV18 and TRBJ2-1, with D possibly matching TRBD2 (6 bases). CDR1 KGHSH and CDR2 LQKENI come from the germline V gene. This CDR3 spans 17 amino acids. V lost 3 bases and J 6 bases, leaving 21 bases between the germline ends. The CDR3 region is CASSPYVRGQTTNEQFF. CDR3 bases: TGTGCCAGCTCACCCTATGTGCGGGGTCAAACCACCAATGAGCAGTTCTTC. The full variable domain, completed using reference TRBV18 and TRBJ2-1, is NAGVMQNPRHLVRRRGQEARLRCSPMKGHSHVYWYRQLPEEGLKFMVYLQKENIIDESGMPKERFSAEFPKEGPSILRIQQVVRGDSAAYFCASSPYVRGQTTNEQFFGPGTRLTVL.

The gene calls are TRBV2 and TRBJ2-3; 9 nucleotides match TRBD2. Germline assignment: CDR1 SNHLY and CDR2 FYNNEI. The CDR3 has 19 amino acids. Trimming took 4 bases from V and 3 from J; bases not matched to a gene: 17. This chain's CDR3 is CASSVKRLAVTGGTDTQYF. The CDR3 DNA reads as TGTGCCAGCAGTGTGAAGCGACTAGCGGTAACCGGCGGGACAGATACGCAGTATTTT.

V usage is TRBV7-9 and J usage is TRBJ2-5, with D perhaps TRBD2 (6 bases). CDR3 size: 13 residues. CDR1 SEHNR and CDR2 FQNEAQ come from the germline V gene (reference sequence). V was shortened by 0 bases and J by 5 bases, with 7 bases between the two germline ends. The CDR3 is CASSLALAETQYF. The CDR3 DNA is TGTGCCAGCAGCTTAGCGCTAGCGGAGACCCAGTACTTC.

This chain connects TRBV7-2 to TRBJ2-3, with D hard to call. The CDR3 is 13 amino acids. V was shortened by 1 base and J by 5 bases, with 7 bases between the two germline ends. The germline CDR1 and CDR2 sequences are SGHTA and FQGNSA. The DNA for the CDR3 is TGTGCCAGCAGCTTAGGCTGGAGAGATACGCAGTATTTT. Residues: CASSLGWRDTQYF.

The rearrangement uses TRBV7-2 and TRBJ2-1; possibly TRBD2 for D (6 bases). Trimming took off 1 base at V and 2 bases at J, with 9 bases between the two ends. CDR1 and CDR2 from the germline V gene are SGHTA and FQGNSA. This CDR3 is 15 amino acids long. The CDR3 DNA sequence: TGTGCCAGCAGCTTAGTGGCGGGACCCTACAATGAGCAGTTCTTC. Translated, it gives CASSLVAGPYNEQFF.